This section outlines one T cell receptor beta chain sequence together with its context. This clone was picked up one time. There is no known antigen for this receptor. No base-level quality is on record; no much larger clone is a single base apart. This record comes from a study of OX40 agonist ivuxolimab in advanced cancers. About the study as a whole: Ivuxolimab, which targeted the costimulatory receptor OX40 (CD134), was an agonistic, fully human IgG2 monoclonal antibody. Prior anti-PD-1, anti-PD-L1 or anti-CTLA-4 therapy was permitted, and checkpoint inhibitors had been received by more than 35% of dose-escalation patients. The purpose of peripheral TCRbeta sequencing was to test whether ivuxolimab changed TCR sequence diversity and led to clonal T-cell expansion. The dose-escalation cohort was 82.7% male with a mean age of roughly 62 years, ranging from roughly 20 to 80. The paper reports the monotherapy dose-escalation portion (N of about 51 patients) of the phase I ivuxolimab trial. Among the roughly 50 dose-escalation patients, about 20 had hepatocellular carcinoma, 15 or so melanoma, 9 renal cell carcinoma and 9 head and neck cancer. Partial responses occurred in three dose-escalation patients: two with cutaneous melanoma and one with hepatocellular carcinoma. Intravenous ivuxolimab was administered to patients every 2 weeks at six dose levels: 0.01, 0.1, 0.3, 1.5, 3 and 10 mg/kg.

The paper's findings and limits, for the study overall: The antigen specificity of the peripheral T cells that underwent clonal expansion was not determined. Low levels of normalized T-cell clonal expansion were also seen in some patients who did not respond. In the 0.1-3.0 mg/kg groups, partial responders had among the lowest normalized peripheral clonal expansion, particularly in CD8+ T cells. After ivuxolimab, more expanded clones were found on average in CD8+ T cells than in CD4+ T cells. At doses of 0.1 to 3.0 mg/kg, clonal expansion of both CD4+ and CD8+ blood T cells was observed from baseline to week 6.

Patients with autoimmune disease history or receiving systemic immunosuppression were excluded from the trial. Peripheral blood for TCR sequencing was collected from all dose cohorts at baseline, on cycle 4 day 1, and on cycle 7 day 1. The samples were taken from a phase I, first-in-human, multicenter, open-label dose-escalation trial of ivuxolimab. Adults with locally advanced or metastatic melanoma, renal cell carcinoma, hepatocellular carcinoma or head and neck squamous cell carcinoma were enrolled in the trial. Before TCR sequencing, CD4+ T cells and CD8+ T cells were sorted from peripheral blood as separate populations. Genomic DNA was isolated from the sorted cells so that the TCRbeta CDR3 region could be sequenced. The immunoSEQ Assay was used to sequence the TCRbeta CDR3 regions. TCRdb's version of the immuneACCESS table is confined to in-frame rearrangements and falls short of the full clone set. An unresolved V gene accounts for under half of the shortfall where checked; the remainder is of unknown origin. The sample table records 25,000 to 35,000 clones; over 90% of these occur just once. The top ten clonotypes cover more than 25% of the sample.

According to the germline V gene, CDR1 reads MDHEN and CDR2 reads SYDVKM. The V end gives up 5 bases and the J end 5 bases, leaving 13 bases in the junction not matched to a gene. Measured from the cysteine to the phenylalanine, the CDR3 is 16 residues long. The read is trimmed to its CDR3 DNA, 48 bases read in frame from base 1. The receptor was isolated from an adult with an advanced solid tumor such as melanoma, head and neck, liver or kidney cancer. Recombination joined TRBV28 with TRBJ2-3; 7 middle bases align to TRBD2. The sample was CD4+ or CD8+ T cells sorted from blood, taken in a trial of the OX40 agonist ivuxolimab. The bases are TGTGCCAGCAGTCTCCGCTCTAGCGGACCTCAAGATACGCAGTATTTT. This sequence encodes CASSLRSSGPQDTQYF.